This TCR beta chain was documented in a study of blood T cell repertoires in COVID-19. Trimming cost V 7 bases and J 1 base; bases outside gene matches: 14. The CDR3 totals 17 residues. CDR1 SEHNR and CDR2 FQNEAQ come from the germline V gene (reference sequence). Living in about two dozen US areas, the participants were between roughly 18 and 90 years of age. Participants' reported clinical history set cohort assignment. The recovered donors of Cohort 3 showed two negative PCRs, clearance, or symptom resolution. Per the original data handling: Reference gene primer amplification yielded estimated nucleated cell counts. Data came from immunoSEQ multiplex PCR; TCRdb stores just in-frame clones and leaves some out. V, J and clone size derive from that table, while D and trimming were established from the DNA sequence. Of approximately 300,000 clones detected, just under 90% appear once; the ten largest clones hold over 9%.

The sequence came from a woman between 25 and 40 years old who had recovered from COVID-19. The gene calls are TRBV7-9 and TRBJ1-2; 8 bases align to TRBD1. Sequenced sample: PBMCs or T cells enriched from blood (not recorded which). CDR3 nucleotide sequence: TGTGCCAGCATGGGGACTCTCGACAGGGGAGTTAACTATGGCTACACCTTC. This encodes CASMGTLDRGVNYGYTF.